This TCR beta chain was documented in a study of blood T cell repertoires in COVID-19. Libraries were prepared by immunoSEQ multiplex PCR; TCRdb keeps only in-frame clonotypes and omits some of them. Counted here are roughly 80,000 clones, about 89% occurring once; the ten biggest clones make up 1.5% to 2%. Sequencing used peripheral blood. The clonotype originates from a woman aged 55-75 years with acute or convalescent COVID-19.

The CDR3 region is CASGNTGGEETQYF. As DNA, the CDR3 is TGTGCCAGCGGGAACACAGGGGGCGAGGAGACCCAGTACTTC. The gene calls are TRBV5-4 and TRBJ2-5, with TRBD1 identical over 9 bases. The CDR3 totals 14 residues. CDR1 and CDR2 from the germline V gene are SGHNT and YYREEE (reference sequence). Trimming took 7 bases from V and 5 from J; bases not matched to a gene: 9.